What follows describes a single T cell receptor (beta chain). Its antigen is not known. Assay: immunoSEQ multiplex PCR; the TCRdb copy retains only in-frame clones and omits some. The table shows some 92,000 clones, with 91% occurring only once. These data belong to a study of T cell responses to AZD1222 COVID-19 vaccine. Study-level findings and limits: Only a handful of AZD1222 recipients, about six in all, had baseline seropositivity. Distributed over spike, vaccine-associated CD4 TCRs predominated at 160-218 and 743-854. Unmutated regions of variants are reportedly targeted by nearly half of spike-specific TCRs. White British people made up most donors, females outnumbered males, and clonal diversity was possibly underestimated.

Germline values: CDR1 GTSNPN, CDR2 SVGIG (reference sequence). The CDR3 runs 17 residues. Losses at the gene ends were 5 bases for V and 4 bases for J; bases not matched to a gene: 12. The origin of this receptor is an adult in good health. The genes are TRBV30 and TRBJ2-1; 12 positions agree with TRBD2. Sequenced material: peripheral blood, taken on day 0 of AZD1222 vaccination. The CDR3 region is CAWQEGLAGNLYNEQFF. DNA of the CDR3: TGTGCCTGGCAGGAAGGACTAGCGGGAAACTTATACAATGAGCAGTTCTTC.